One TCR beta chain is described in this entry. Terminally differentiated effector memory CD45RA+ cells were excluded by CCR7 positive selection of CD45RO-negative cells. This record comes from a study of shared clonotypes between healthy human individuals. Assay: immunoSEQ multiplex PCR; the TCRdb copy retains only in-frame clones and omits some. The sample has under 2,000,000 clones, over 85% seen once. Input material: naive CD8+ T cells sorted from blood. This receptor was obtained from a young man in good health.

The CDR3 nucleotides read TGTGCCAGTAGGGAACTTGAGAATCAGCCCCAGCATTTT. It specifies CASRELENQPQHF. This sequence joins TRBV19 and TRBJ1-5; no definite D call. Deletions cut 6 bases from V and 4 bases from J, with 10 bases between. The CDR3 is 13 amino acids. Germline V gene sequence: CDR1 LNHDA, CDR2 SQIVND (reference sequence).